These T cell receptor beta chains were read from a single sample in a study of blood T cell repertoires in COVID-19. Sequencing used immunoSEQ multiplex PCR; TCRdb keeps in-frame clones, though not all of them. The data contain roughly 230,000 clones, around nine tenths of them singletons. The sequenced sample consisted of peripheral blood. These receptors came from a man aged 30-40 years with COVID-19, enrolled during active disease. The CDR3 runs from the conserved cysteine through the conserved F or W. D genes are given only for firm matches. For some rows the clone size is stated as once, few or many, or as a class when expanded; others skip it.

v_call	clone_size	d_call	j_call	cdr3_aa	cdr3_nt
TRBV3-1/TRBV3-2	.	.	TRBJ1-6	CASSPRGTSTYNSPLHF	TGTGCCAGCAGCCCTCGGGGGACTTCCACCTATAATTCACCCCTCCACTTT
TRBV28	.	TRBD1	TRBJ1-1	CASSRGQWETMNTEAFF	TGTGCCAGCAGTCGGGGACAGTGGGAAACAATGAACACTGAAGCTTTCTTT
TRBV24-1	.	TRBD1	TRBJ2-5	CATSGDRGETQYF	TGTGCCACCAGTGGAGACAGGGGAGAGACCCAGTACTTC
TRBV18	.	TRBD1	TRBJ2-2	CASSPPTGGNTGELFF	TGTGCCAGCTCACCACCGACAGGGGGGAACACCGGGGAGCTGTTTTTT
TRBV2	.	.	TRBJ1-2	CASRGVSGRNYGYTF	TGTGCCAGCCGGGGGGTATCCGGTAGAAACTATGGCTACACCTTC
TRBV30	.	TRBD1	TRBJ1-2	CAYVQGLSGYTF	TGTGCCTACGTACAGGGGTTGTCTGGCTACACCTTC
TRBV7-9	.	.	TRBJ2-2	CASRTHQGTELFF	TGTGCCAGCAGAACCCATCAGGGGACGGAGCTGTTTTTT
TRBV3-1/TRBV3-2	few	.	TRBJ1-1	CASSQDSGMNTEAFF	TGTGCCAGCAGCCAAGATTCAGGAATGAACACTGAAGCTTTCTTT
TRBV27	.	.	TRBJ2-5	CASSLVRRGQGVKPQETQYF	TGTGCCAGCAGTTTAGTTCGGAGGGGGCAGGGGGTAAAACCTCAAGAGACCCAGTACTTC
TRBV6-5	.	.	TRBJ2-1	CASKGVSYNEQFF	TGTGCCAGCAAAGGGGTTTCCTACAATGAGCAGTTCTTC
TRBV11-2	.	TRBD1	TRBJ1-6	CASSPGQGRLSSYNSPLHF	TGTGCCAGCAGCCCCGGACAGGGAAGGCTGAGTTCCTATAATTCACCCCTCCACTTT
TRBV30	.	.	TRBJ1-5	CAWSVAGHYIGNQPQHF	TGTGCCTGGAGTGTCGCCGGACACTACATCGGCAATCAGCCCCAGCATTTT
TRBV7-9	.	.	TRBJ2-3	CASSLGTSTDTQYF	TGTGCCAGCAGCTTAGGCACAAGCACAGATACGCAGTATTTT
TRBV2	.	TRBD1	TRBJ1-6	CASSRTGTGSSYNSPLHF	TGTGCCAGCAGCCGAACCGGGACAGGGAGCTCCTATAATTCACCCCTCCACTTT
TRBV5-5	once	TRBD1	TRBJ2-7	CASSFGTGEYEQYF	TGTGCCAGCAGCTTCGGGACAGGGGAATACGAGCAGTACTTC
TRBV9	few	.	TRBJ1-3	CASSVGQNGNTIYF	TGTGCCAGCAGCGTAGGGCAGAATGGAAACACCATATATTTT
TRBV5-5	few	.	TRBJ1-3	CASSSGPGITPSGNTIYF	TGTGCCAGCAGCTCTGGACCGGGGATCACCCCTTCTGGAAACACCATATATTTT
TRBV5-4	.	TRBD1	TRBJ2-3	CASSKTGATDTQYF	TGTGCCAGCAGCAAGACAGGGGCGACAGATACGCAGTATTTT
TRBV25-1	few	.	TRBJ1-2	CASSAASGGIYGYTF	TGTGCCAGCAGTGCAGCCTCCGGGGGAATCTATGGCTACACCTTC
TRBV3-1/TRBV3-2	.	TRBD1	TRBJ1-6	CASSLRGTGRSPLHF	TGTGCCAGTAGTCTGAGGGGGACAGGGCGCTCACCCCTCCACTTT
TRBV28	.	TRBD2	TRBJ2-1	CASSSWGLGFGTSVTFPNEQFF	TGTGCCAGCAGCAGTTGGGGCCTGGGTTTCGGGACTAGCGTGACTTTCCCCAATGAGCAGTTCTTC
TRBV25-1	.	.	TRBJ1-4	CASSEKGGGWTNEKLFF	TGTGCCAGCAGTGAAAAGGGTGGGGGGTGGACTAATGAAAAACTGTTTTTT
TRBV29-1	.	.	TRBJ2-5	CSVVDSLDRRIQETQYF	TGCAGCGTTGTGGATTCCCTCGACAGAAGGATACAAGAGACCCAGTACTTC
TRBV5-5	once	.	TRBJ1-5	CASSFRQGYQPQHF	TGTGCCAGCAGCTTTCGTCAGGGCTATCAGCCCCAGCATTTT
TRBV18	.	TRBD1	TRBJ1-2	CASSGGQGHNYGYTF	TGTGCCAGCTCGGGAGGACAGGGACATAACTATGGCTACACCTTC
TRBV11-1	.	TRBD1	TRBJ2-7	CASSTTGYEQYF	TGTGCCAGCAGCACGACAGGGTACGAGCAGTACTTC
TRBV7-2	.	.	TRBJ2-3	CASSLTGTITGDTQYF	TGTGCCAGCAGCTTAACGGGGACTATCACAGGGGATACGCAGTATTTT
TRBV25-1	.	.	TRBJ1-1	CASSAAGGTEAFF	TGTGCCAGCAGTGCAGCGGGGGGCACTGAAGCTTTCTTT
TRBV5-1	.	TRBD1	TRBJ2-4	CASSLIPTGGVKNIQYF	TGCGCCAGCAGCTTGATTCCCACAGGGGGTGTCAAGAACATTCAGTACTTC
TRBV9	.	.	TRBJ2-3	CASSVQGLFRTDTQYF	TGTGCCAGCAGCGTACAGGGGCTATTTAGGACAGATACGCAGTATTTT
TRBV4-2	.	TRBD2	TRBJ2-3	CASSRGTSEYTDTQYF	TGTGCCAGCAGCCGGGGGACTAGCGAGTACACAGATACGCAGTATTTT
TRBV13	.	.	TRBJ2-3	CASSFTQATDTQYF	TGTGCCAGCAGCTTTACCCAGGCCACAGATACGCAGTATTTT
TRBV5-4	.	.	TRBJ2-2	CASSFRILLHTGELFF	TGTGCCAGCAGCTTTAGAATATTGTTGCACACCGGGGAGCTGTTTTTT
TRBV2	.	TRBD2	TRBJ2-3	CASRSGGDTQYF	TGTGCCAGCCGTAGCGGGGGAGATACGCAGTATTTT
TRBV7-9	.	TRBD1	TRBJ1-1	CASSPSRTFDRGFEAFF	TGTGCCAGCAGCCCCAGTAGAACCTTCGACAGGGGTTTTGAAGCTTTCTTT
TRBV4-1	.	.	TRBJ1-3	CASSYTPTGFSGNTIYF	TGCGCCAGCAGTTACACGCCTACAGGGTTCTCTGGAAACACCATATATTTT
TRBV3-1/TRBV3-2	.	TRBD1	TRBJ2-7	CASSQTDRAYEQYF	TGTGCCAGCAGCCAAACGGACAGGGCCTACGAGCAGTACTTC
TRBV4-1	.	.	TRBJ1-1	CASSQLLAVDTEAFF	TGCGCCAGCAGCCAACTCTTGGCCGTTGACACTGAAGCTTTCTTT
TRBV5-1	.	.	TRBJ1-5	CASSLGYSNQPQHF	TGCGCCAGCAGCTTGGGCTATAGCAATCAGCCCCAGCATTTT
TRBV5-6	.	.	TRBJ1-3	CASSPGSGNTIYF	TGTGCCAGCAGCCCGGGCTCTGGAAACACCATATATTTT
TRBV5-6	.	.	TRBJ1-2	CASSLVRVQGLGYGYTF	TGTGCCAGCAGCTTGGTTCGGGTCCAGGGTCTCGGCTATGGCTACACCTTC
TRBV3-1/TRBV3-2	.	.	TRBJ2-3	CASSRNYGSTDTQYF	TGTGCCAGCAGCCGGAACTACGGGAGCACAGATACGCAGTATTTT
TRBV6-6	.	.	TRBJ1-2	CASRPGNYGYTF	TGTGCCAGCAGACCAGGGAACTATGGCTACACCTTC
TRBV3-1/TRBV3-2	once	TRBD2	TRBJ2-1	CASSPTSGVTNEQFF	TGTGCCAGCAGCCCCACTAGCGGGGTAACCAATGAGCAGTTCTTC
TRBV6-5	once	.	TRBJ1-5	CASSRQVDQPQHF	TGTGCCAGCAGTCGGCAGGTGGATCAGCCCCAGCATTTT
TRBV5-1	.	TRBD1	TRBJ1-3	CASSLAPQGRMGNTIYF	TGCGCCAGCAGCTTGGCACCACAGGGGAGAATGGGAAACACCATATATTTT
TRBV5-5	once	TRBD1	TRBJ1-2	CASSLDRVANYGYTF	TGTGCCAGCAGTTTAGACAGGGTAGCTAACTATGGCTACACCTTC
TRBV7-9	.	.	TRBJ1-1	CASSETRDTLNTEAFF	TGTGCCAGCAGCGAGACACGGGACACCTTGAACACTGAAGCTTTCTTT
TRBV14	.	TRBD1	TRBJ1-1	CASSPDRGVEAFF	TGTGCCAGCAGCCCTGACAGGGGAGTTGAAGCTTTCTTT
TRBV5-6	.	TRBD2	TRBJ2-5	CASSRLAGYQETQYF	TGTGCCAGCAGCCGACTAGCGGGGTACCAAGAGACCCAGTACTTC
TRBV9	.	.	TRBJ2-3	CASSVGQQSTDTQYF	TGTGCCAGCAGCGTAGGACAGCAAAGCACAGATACGCAGTATTTT
TRBV7-2	.	TRBD1	TRBJ1-4	CASSQQGADEKLFF	TGTGCCAGCAGCCAGCAGGGGGCCGACGAAAAACTGTTTTTT
TRBV21-1	.	.	TRBJ1-1	CASSKMGGDTEAFF	TGTGCCAGCAGCAAGATGGGAGGGGACACTGAAGCTTTCTTT
TRBV19	few	TRBD1	TRBJ2-5	CASSKTRQGSETQYF	TGTGCCAGTAGTAAGACTCGACAGGGTTCAGAGACCCAGTACTTC
TRBV2	.	TRBD1	TRBJ1-2	CASSETGTGSFWGYTF	TGTGCCAGCAGTGAGACAGGGACAGGTAGCTTCTGGGGCTACACCTTC
TRBV5-1	.	.	TRBJ1-1	CASSPQIANTEAFF	TGCGCCAGCAGCCCCCAGATAGCGAACACTGAAGCTTTCTTT
TRBV3-1/TRBV3-2	.	TRBD1	TRBJ1-1	CASSRQTGRNTEAFF	TGTGCCAGCAGCCGTCAGACAGGGAGAAACACTGAAGCTTTCTTT
TRBV14	.	.	TRBJ2-1	CASSQDTGWRGIEQFF	TGTGCCAGCAGCCAAGATACGGGGTGGCGTGGGATTGAGCAGTTCTTC
TRBV6-5	.	TRBD1	TRBJ2-7	CASSRDSPYEQYF	TGTGCCAGCAGCCGGGACAGTCCCTACGAGCAGTACTTC